Each of the 29 T cell receptor beta chains below was sequenced from the same sample in a study of the immune and genomic landscape of osteosarcoma. This table comes from immunoSEQ multiplex PCR, and its TCRdb copy is limited to in-frame clones, with some not included. The sample has roughly 9,800 clones, approximately 64% seen once. Osteosarcoma specimens were post-treatment primary, local recurrence and metastasis tumors from poor-prognosis patients. The sequenced sample was osteosarcoma tumor tissue from the lung. Receptors were obtained from a human donor with osteosarcoma.

CDR3 amino acids: CASSVGGDEQYF. The CDR3 nucleotides are TGTGCCAGCAGTGTGGGGGGGGACGAGCAGTACTTC. The chain links TRBV28 to TRBJ2-7; 7 bases match TRBD2. The CDR3 loop spans 12 amino acids. Germline CDR1 reads MDHEN; CDR2 reads SYDVKM. The J segment lost 5 bases and the V segment lost 5 bases, leaving 3 bases of the junction unmatched.

This sequence joins TRBV19 and TRBJ2-1; 8 bases fit TRBD2. Germline loops: CDR1 LNHDA, CDR2 SQIVND (reference sequence). The CDR3 sequence is 12 residues long. The ends lost 9 bases at V and 7 bases at J; junction bases unmatched: 5. CDR3 coding DNA: TGTGCCAGGAGACTAGCGCCTAATGAGCAGTTCTTC. It translates to CARRLAPNEQFF.

In its sample, this clone was seen a few times. The chain joins TRBV7-8 to TRBJ2-2; 9 nucleotides match TRBD1. The V gene's germline CDR1 is SGHVS and CDR2 FQNEAQ. The V segment lost 5 bases and the J segment 5 bases; nucleotides outside the gene matches: 3. This CDR3 is 14 amino acids long. The CDR3 region has the DNA TGTGCCAGCAGCCAACAGGGGGCAACCGGGGAGCTGTTTTTT. Protein sequence: CASSQQGATGELFF.

V is TRBV2 and J is TRBJ1-5; D unclear. The CDR3 covers 13 residues. The germline CDR1 and CDR2 sequences are SNHLY and FYNNEI. The germline V and J ends were trimmed by 6 bases and 1 base, with 7 bases remaining between them. The CDR3 DNA follows: TGTGCCAGCAGGGTAGAGAGCAATCAGCCCCAGCATTTT. Its protein product is CASRVESNQPQHF.

The V and J genes are TRBV11-2 and TRBJ1-4; the D is unclear. Trimming removed 1 base at V and 6 bases at J, with 12 bases between. Germline CDR1 SGHAT, CDR2 FQNNGV. The CDR3 consists of 15 residues. In DNA form, the CDR3 reads TGTGCCAGCAGCTTAGCGGGGTCGAGGGATGAAAAACTGTTTTTT. Translation: CASSLAGSRDEKLFF.

This clone was recorded only once. The chain couples TRBV5-1 to TRBJ2-5; no firm D call. Germline CDR1 reads SGHRS; CDR2 reads YFSETQ. This CDR3 comprises 11 residues. The V end lost 7 bases, the J end lost 5 bases, and 9 bases lay between the germline ends. The CDR3 region has the DNA TGCGCCAGCGCCCTTACGGAGACCCAGTACTTC. Protein sequence: CASALTETQYF.

This chain connects TRBV6-5 to TRBJ2-6; D is unclear. From germline, CDR1 is MNHEY and CDR2 SVGAGI. The V end was cut by 6 bases, the J end by 1 base, with 10 bases between. The CDR3 contains 15 residues. The CDR3 loop reads CASRGLTSGANVLTF. Written as DNA, the CDR3 is TGTGCCAGCAGGGGGTTAACGTCTGGGGCCAACGTCCTGACTTTC.

This chain's CDR3 is CASSYNRDGGNTIYF. CDR3 bases: TGTGCCAGCAGTTACAATCGGGACGGGGGAAACACCATATATTTT. The rearrangement joins TRBV6-5 to TRBJ1-3; D may be TRBD1 (5 bases). Germline V gene data show CDR1 as MNHEY and CDR2 as SVGAGI. The CDR3 totals 15 residues. Trimming removed 2 bases at V and 4 bases at J, with 12 bases between.

A note on this clone: Other DNA sequences in this sample translate to the same CDR3. The chain links TRBV28 to TRBJ2-3, with 7 bases that match TRBD2. Unmatched junction bases numbered 8, after V lost 5 bases and J lost 3 bases. The CDR3 length is 15 residues. Germline lookup yields CDR1 MDHEN and CDR2 SYDVKM. The CDR3 loop reads CASSRGGSRTDTQYF. The CDR3 DNA reads TGTGCCAGCAGTCGCGGCGGGAGCAGAACAGATACGCAGTATTTT. Filled out from reference TRBV28 and TRBJ2-3, the complete variable domain reads DVKVTQSSRYLVKRTGEKVFLECVQDMDHENMFWYRQDPGLGLRLIYFSYDVKMKEKGDIPEGYSVSREKKERFSLILESASTNQTSMYLCASSRGGSRTDTQYFGPGTRLTVL.

The gene calls are TRBV28 and TRBJ2-3; tentatively, D is TRBD2 (5 bases). The germline V gene encodes CDR1 MDHEN and CDR2 SYDVKM. The CDR3 has 16 residues. Trimming removed 1 base from V and 2 bases from J, with 13 bases in between. This CDR3 reads CASSLYPLALTDTQYF. CDR3 nucleotide sequence: TGTGCCAGCAGTTTATACCCCCTAGCCCTCACAGATACGCAGTATTTT.

The rearrangement joins TRBV19 to TRBJ1-5, with D perhaps TRBD1 (5 bases). Germline CDR1 LNHDA, CDR2 SQIVND (reference sequence). The V end lost 4 bases, the J end lost 2 bases, and 9 bases lay between the germline ends. This CDR3 spans 14 amino acids. The DNA of the CDR3 is TGTGCCAGTAGTAGGGGGAAAGGCAATCAGCCCCAGCATTTT. It is translated as CASSRGKGNQPQHF.

The rearrangement uses TRBV6-8 and TRBJ1-5, with TRBD1 identical over 7 bases. Trimming at V came to 6 bases and at J to 4 bases, leaving 6 bases not matched to a gene. The CDR3 is made up of 14 amino acids. Per the germline V gene, CDR1 is MNHGY and CDR2 is SAAAGT. The CDR3 coding sequence is TGTGCCAGCAGAAAGACAGGGAGGAATCAGCCCCAGCATTTT. This encodes CASRKTGRNQPQHF.

This clone was picked up a small number of times. V usage is TRBV10-3 and J usage is TRBJ2-2; 8 nucleotides align to TRBD2. The CDR3 spans 13 residues. J lost 6 bases, V lost 11 bases, and 8 bases had no gene match. Germline V gene data show CDR1 as ENHRY and CDR2 as SYGVKD. The DNA for the CDR3 is TGTGCCGGTGGAGCGGGAGTACCCGGGGAGCTGTTTTTT. This encodes CAGGAGVPGELFF.

This rearrangement joins TRBV27 to TRBJ2-7, with unresolved D. The CDR3 is 12 residues long. Germline values: CDR1 MNHEY, CDR2 SMNVEV (reference sequence). V dropped 9 bases and J dropped 3 bases, with 12 bases sitting between them. DNA of the CDR3: TGTGCCAGTAGTCCAGTTGGCTACGAGCAGTACTTC. Amino acid sequence: CASSPVGYEQYF.

This chain links TRBV28 with TRBJ2-7, with 7 bases aligning to TRBD1. From germline, CDR1 is MDHEN and CDR2 SYDVKM. V lost 6 bases to trimming and J lost 4 bases; unmatched junction nucleotides: 6. The CDR3 covers 13 residues. The CDR3, as DNA: TGTGCCAGCAGCAGACAGGGTAAGTACGAGCAGTACTTC. This codes for CASSRQGKYEQYF.

V and J are TRBV7-3 and TRBJ2-2; D ambiguous. The V gene's germline CDR1 is SGHTA and CDR2 FQGTGA. Trimming removed 3 bases from V and 7 bases from J, with 9 bases in between. CDR3 length: 13 residues. The DNA of the CDR3 is TGTGCCAGCAGCTTTGCACTGTACGGGGAGCTGTTTTTT. Protein product: CASSFALYGELFF. The full variable domain, in which reference TRBV7-3 and TRBJ2-2 provide the parts outside the CDR3, is GAGVSQTPSNKVTEKGKYVELRCDPISGHTALYWYRQSLGQGPEFLIYFQGTGAADDSGLPNDRFFAVRPEGSVSTLKIQRTERGDSAVYLCASSFALYGELFFGEGSRLTVL.

This chain joins TRBV5-1 and TRBJ2-7, with D tentatively TRBD1 (5 bases). Germline CDR1 and CDR2: SGHRS and YFSETQ. V shed 4 bases and J shed 5 bases, with 16 bases lying between them. The CDR3 extends over 14 amino acids. Written as DNA, the CDR3 is TGCGCCAGCAGCCCCCAGCAGGGTTCCCACGAGCAGTACTTC. Its protein product is CASSPQQGSHEQYF. Drawing the rest from reference TRBV5-1 and TRBJ2-7, the complete variable domain is KAGVTQTPRYLIKTRGQQVTLSCSPISGHRSVSWYQQTPGQGLQFLFEYFSETQRNKGNFPGRFSGRQFSNSRSEMNVSTLELGDSALYLCASSPQQGSHEQYFGPGTRLTVT.

This chain joins TRBV7-9 and TRBJ1-1; 10 positions match TRBD1. Germline lookup yields CDR1 SEHNR and CDR2 FQNEAQ (reference sequence). V dropped 4 bases and J dropped 8; count of bases not matched to a gene: 10. The length of the CDR3 is 15 residues. CDR3 amino acids: CASSSRPDRGTEAFF. CDR3 sequence (DNA): TGTGCCAGCAGCTCCAGACCGGACAGGGGGACCGAAGCTTTCTTT. Drawing the rest from reference TRBV7-9 and TRBJ1-1, the complete variable domain is DTGVSQNPRHKITKRGQNVTFRCDPISEHNRLYWYRQTLGQGPEFLTYFQNEAQLEKSRLLSDRFSAERPKGSFSTLEIQRTEQGDSAMYLCASSSRPDRGTEAFFGQGTRLTVV.

This rearrangement joins TRBV2 to TRBJ1-5, with 7 bases that match TRBD1. This CDR3 contains 17 residues. CDR1 is SNHLY and CDR2 is FYNNEI in the germline V gene. V dropped 6 bases and J dropped 4; count of bases not matched to a gene: 15. The CDR3, as DNA: TGTGCCAGCAGCTCTGGGGTCCGGGACAGAATAAATCAGCCCCAGCATTTT. This translates into CASSSGVRDRINQPQHF.

The count of this clone is one. The chain recombines TRBV11-2 with TRBJ2-3; 7 bases map to TRBD2. The CDR3 runs to 16 residues. The ends lost 7 bases at V and 1 base at J; junction bases unmatched: 11. Per germline, CDR1 SGHAT and CDR2 FQNNGV. The CDR3, as DNA: TGTGCCAGCACCCGGCGGGAGAGCAGCGGCACAGATACGCAGTATTTT. This encodes CASTRRESSGTDTQYF.

The chain employs TRBV2 and TRBJ2-4; the match to TRBD1 covers 7 bases. CDR3 length equals 14 residues. Per germline, CDR1 SNHLY and CDR2 FYNNEI. Trimming cost V 5 bases and J 9 bases; bases outside gene matches: 10. CDR3 in DNA: TGTGCCAGCAGTCCGACAGGGATGTACGGCATTCAGTACTTC. It translates to CASSPTGMYGIQYF.

The table lists this clone with a few counts. This chain uses TRBV7-2 with TRBJ2-7; perhaps TRBD2 as D (6 bases). V was trimmed by 4 bases and J by 2 bases, leaving 12 bases between them. This CDR3 comprises 14 residues. Germline V CDR1 and CDR2: SGHTA, FQGNSA. CDR3 loop: CASSSGLWPYEQYF. The CDR3 bases are TGTGCCAGCAGCTCGGGACTGTGGCCCTACGAGCAGTACTTC.

This rearrangement joins TRBV5-6 to TRBJ1-2, with TRBD1 identical over 8 bases. The CDR3 has 14 amino acids. Losses at the gene ends were 2 bases for V and 2 bases for J; bases not matched to a gene: 2. Germline CDR1 reads SGHDT; CDR2 reads YYEEEE. The CDR3 loop reads CASSLGTGNYGYTF. The CDR3 DNA reads TGTGCCAGCAGCTTAGGGACAGGCAACTATGGCTACACCTTC.

Sample share makes this clone medium-sized (0.01 to 0.1%). Other DNA sequences in this specimen translate into the identical CDR3. CDR3 DNA: TGTGCCAGCAGCTCTGACAGGGGGCTTTCACCCCTCCACTTT. The encoded protein is CASSSDRGLSPLHF. The V gene is TRBV6-1, the J gene TRBJ1-6, with 10 bases lining up with TRBD1. From germline, CDR1 is MNHNS and CDR2 SASEGT. Trimming took 6 bases from V and 9 from J; bases not matched to a gene: 5. This CDR3 has 14 amino acids.

The CDR3 here is CASSDPDRGQEKLFF. Here the CDR3 DNA reads TGTGCCAGCAGTGATCCGGACAGGGGCCAGGAAAAACTGTTTTTT. The rearrangement uses TRBV2 and TRBJ1-4; 9 nucleotides match TRBD1. After removal of 3 bases from V and 8 bases from J, the junction contained 7 bases not matched to a gene. The germline CDR1 and CDR2 sequences are SNHLY and FYNNEI. CDR3 length equals 15 residues.

The gene calls are TRBV7-8 and TRBJ1-5, with D possibly matching TRBD1 (6 bases). Looked up from germline, CDR1 is SGHVS and CDR2 is FQNEAQ. The V end lost 3 bases, the J end lost 7 bases, and 16 bases lay between the germline ends. This CDR3 has 15 amino acids. The DNA for the CDR3 is TGTGCCAGCAGCTTGGAGGGGGGCCCAGAGCAGCCCCAGCATTTT. Residues: CASSLEGGPEQPQHF. Together with reference TRBV7-8 and TRBJ1-5, the CDR3 gives the full variable domain: GAGVSQSPRYKVAKRGQDVALRCDPISGHVSLFWYQQALGQGPEFLTYFQNEAQLDKSGLPSDRFFAERPEGSVSTLKIQRTQQEDSAVYLCASSLEGGPEQPQHFGDGTRLSIL.

This chain uses TRBV5-3 with TRBJ1-2, with 7 bases lining up with TRBD1. TRBV5-3 is given ORF status, its function remaining uncertain. The junction had 11 bases not matched to a gene; V was cut back by 1 base and J by 2 bases. The CDR3 is 17 amino acids. CDR3 bases: TGTGCCAGAAGCTTGTGTCCAGGGGGTTTTGCCAACTATGGCTACACCTTC. It yields the protein CARSLCPGGFANYGYTF.

Here the CDR3 reads CASSFEDFTGELFF. The CDR3 bases are TGCGCCAGCAGCTTTGAAGACTTTACCGGGGAGCTGTTTTTT. The V and J genes are TRBV5-1 and TRBJ2-2; no clear D gene. The CDR3 consists of 14 residues. CDR1 is SGHRS, CDR2 YFSETQ, per germline. V lost 2 bases and J lost 5, with 10 bases in between.

The chain joins TRBV7-2 to TRBJ2-7; D may be TRBD1 or TRBD2 (6 bases each). V shed 3 bases and J shed 3 bases, with 15 bases lying between them. Germline CDR1 is SGHTA and CDR2 is FQGNSA. The CDR3 has 15 residues. The CDR3 sequence: CASSFGQGTDYEQYF. The CDR3 nucleotides read TGTGCCAGCAGCTTCGGCCAGGGGACTGACTACGAGCAGTACTTC.